The 7 T cell receptor beta chains below all came from one sample that was sequenced in a study of T cells in Graves' hyperthyroidism and ophthalmopathy. Amplification targeted TCR beta CDR3 regions from RNA transcripts. HTBI primers were employed in a first-round RT-PCR of the TCR CDR3. TCRdb ran MiXCR on the multiplex PCR reads and lists one entry per CDR3 protein. The table includes some 370,000 distinct CDR3 sequences, about 15% detected once. The sequenced sample consisted of blood. All receptors come from a woman in her 30s with Graves' hyperthyroidism that later progressed to Graves' ophthalmopathy.

In its sample, this clonotype was seen many times. CDR3 loop: CASSVPEGRYNQPQHF. CDR3 DNA sequence: TGTGCCAGCAGCGTCCCCGAGGGTCGCTACAATCAGCCCCAGCATTTT. This chain joins TRBV9 and TRBJ1-5; D unresolved. The CDR3 is made up of 16 amino acids. Germline V gene lookup returns CDR1 SGDLS and CDR2 YYNGEE. Deletions cut 2 bases from V and 3 bases from J, with 15 bases between.

This clonotype was counted ten times or more. The chain combines TRBV6-5 with TRBJ2-7, with D tentatively TRBD1 (7 bases). The CDR3 is 20 amino acids. Trimming took off 0 bases at V and 4 bases at J, with 28 bases between the two ends. Per germline, CDR1 MNHEY and CDR2 SVGAGI. CDR3 sequence reads: CASSYSPYSPRQGRGYEQYF. DNA of the CDR3: TGTGCCAGCAGTTACTCCCCCTATTCACCTCGACAGGGCCGGGGGTACGAGCAGTACTTC.

This clonotype has at least ten counts. This chain joins TRBV5-1 and TRBJ1-2; 9 bases agree with TRBD1. V lost 3 bases and J lost 2; bases outside the gene matches: 14. Germline assignment: CDR1 SGHRS and CDR2 YFSETQ. The CDR3 has 18 residues. CDR3 in amino acids: CASSSSRDRVFPNYGYTF. The DNA for the CDR3 is TGCGCCAGCAGCTCTTCCCGGGACAGGGTGTTCCCAAACTATGGCTACACCTTC.

This clonotype was recorded many times. The genes are TRBV27 and TRBJ2-7; D is uncertain. The germline V and J ends were trimmed by 3 bases and 1 base, with 13 bases remaining between them. The germline CDR1 and CDR2 sequences are MNHEY and SMNVEV (reference sequence). The CDR3 runs 15 residues. CDR3 in amino acids: CASSFQAERSYEQYF. CDR3 nucleotides: TGTGCCAGCAGTTTCCAGGCCGAACGTTCCTACGAGCAGTACTTC.

This clonotype appeared many times. V usage is TRBV28 and J usage is TRBJ1-6; D might be TRBD1 (5 bases). The germline V gene has CDR1 MDHEN and CDR2 SYDVKM. V shed 10 bases and J shed 6 bases, with 25 bases lying between them. CDR3 size: 17 residues. CDR3: CATSTRPGSSGNSPLHF. The CDR3 nucleotides read TGTGCCACTAGTACAAGGCCAGGGAGTTCGGGTAATTCACCCCTCCACTTT.

This clonotype occurred a few times. The chain recombines TRBV5-1 with TRBJ2-7, with unresolved D. Trimming cost V 0 bases and J 4 bases, with 14 bases left between them. This CDR3 has 15 residues. From germline, CDR1 is SGHRS and CDR2 YFSETQ. The CDR3 loop is CASSLDAAGRYEQYF. CDR3 bases: TGCGCCAGCAGCTTGGACGCGGCAGGTCGTTACGAGCAGTACTTC.

CDR3 bases: TGCAGTGCTAGAACGGCCAGGGGGGAAGGGAACACTGAAGCTTTCTTT. It yields the protein CSARTARGEGNTEAFF. The chain links TRBV20-1 to TRBJ1-1, with 7 bases identical to TRBD1. Germline lookup yields CDR1 DFQATT and CDR2 SNEGSKA (reference sequence). The CDR3 loop spans 16 amino acids. V lost 2 bases and J lost 1; bases outside the gene matches: 10.